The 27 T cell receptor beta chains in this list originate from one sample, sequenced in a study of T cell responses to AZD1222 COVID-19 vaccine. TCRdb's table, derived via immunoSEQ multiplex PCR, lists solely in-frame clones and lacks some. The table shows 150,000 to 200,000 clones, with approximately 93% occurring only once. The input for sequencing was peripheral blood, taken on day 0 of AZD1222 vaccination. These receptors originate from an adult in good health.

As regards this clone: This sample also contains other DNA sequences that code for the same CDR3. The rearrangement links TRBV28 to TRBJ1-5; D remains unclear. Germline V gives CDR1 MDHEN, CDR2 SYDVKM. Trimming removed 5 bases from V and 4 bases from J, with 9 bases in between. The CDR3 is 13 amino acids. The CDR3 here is CASSLTANQPQHF. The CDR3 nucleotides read TGTGCCAGCAGTCTTACAGCAAATCAGCCCCAGCATTTT.

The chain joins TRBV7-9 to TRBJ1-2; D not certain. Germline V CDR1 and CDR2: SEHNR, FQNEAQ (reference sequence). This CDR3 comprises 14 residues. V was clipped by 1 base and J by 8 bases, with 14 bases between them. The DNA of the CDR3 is TGTGCCAGCAGCTTAGAACCGGTGGTGCGCGGCTACACCTTC. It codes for CASSLEPVVRGYTF.

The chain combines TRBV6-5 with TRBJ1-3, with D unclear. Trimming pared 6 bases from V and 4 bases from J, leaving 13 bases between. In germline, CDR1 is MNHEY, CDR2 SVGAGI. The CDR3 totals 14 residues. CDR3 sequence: CASRALSQGNTIYF. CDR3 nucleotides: TGTGCCAGCAGGGCCCTATCACAGGGAAACACCATATATTTT.

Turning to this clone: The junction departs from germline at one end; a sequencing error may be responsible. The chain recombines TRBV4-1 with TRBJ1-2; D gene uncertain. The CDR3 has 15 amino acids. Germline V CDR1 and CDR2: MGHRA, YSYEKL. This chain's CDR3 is CASSQEQRYNYGHTF. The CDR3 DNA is TGCGCCAGCAGCCAAGAACAGCGATATAACTATGGCCACACCTTC.

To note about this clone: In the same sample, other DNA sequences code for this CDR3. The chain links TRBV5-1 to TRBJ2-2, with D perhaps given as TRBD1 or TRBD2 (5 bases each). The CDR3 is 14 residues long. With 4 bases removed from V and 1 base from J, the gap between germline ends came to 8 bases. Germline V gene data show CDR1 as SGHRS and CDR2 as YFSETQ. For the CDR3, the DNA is TGCGCCAGCAGCGGGACGGGGAACACCGGGGAGCTGTTTTTT. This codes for CASSGTGNTGELFF.

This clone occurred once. The CDR3 sequence: CASSLEGPETQYF. In nucleotides, the CDR3 is TGCGCCAGCAGCTTGGAGGGTCCAGAGACCCAGTACTTC. The V call is TRBV5-1, the J call TRBJ2-5; no firm D call. V lost 0 bases and J lost 4, with 7 bases in between. The germline V gene encodes CDR1 SGHRS and CDR2 YFSETQ. This CDR3 is 13 amino acids long.

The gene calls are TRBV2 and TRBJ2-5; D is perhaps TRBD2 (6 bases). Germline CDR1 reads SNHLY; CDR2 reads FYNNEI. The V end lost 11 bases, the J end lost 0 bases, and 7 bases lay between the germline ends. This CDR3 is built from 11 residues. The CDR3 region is CAAGYQETQYF. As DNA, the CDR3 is TGTGCCGCGGGGTACCAAGAGACCCAGTACTTC.

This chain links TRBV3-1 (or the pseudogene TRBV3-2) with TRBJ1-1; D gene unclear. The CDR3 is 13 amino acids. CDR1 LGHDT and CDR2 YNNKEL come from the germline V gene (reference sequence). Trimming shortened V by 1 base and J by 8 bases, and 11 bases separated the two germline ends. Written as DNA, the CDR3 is TGTGCCAGCAGCCAAGGCTGGGTTGGGGAAGCTTTCTTT. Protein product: CASSQGWVGEAFF.

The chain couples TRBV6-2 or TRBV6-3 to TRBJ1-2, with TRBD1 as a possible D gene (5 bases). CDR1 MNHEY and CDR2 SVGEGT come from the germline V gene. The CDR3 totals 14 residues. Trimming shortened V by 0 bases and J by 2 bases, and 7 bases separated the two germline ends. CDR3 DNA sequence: TGTGCCAGCAGTTACTCGGACACCAACTATGGCTACACCTTC. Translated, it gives CASSYSDTNYGYTF.

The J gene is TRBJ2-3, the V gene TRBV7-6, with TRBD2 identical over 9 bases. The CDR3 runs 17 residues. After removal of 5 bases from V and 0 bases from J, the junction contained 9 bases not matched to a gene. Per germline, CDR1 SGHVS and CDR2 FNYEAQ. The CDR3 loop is CASSARRGGFSTDTQYF. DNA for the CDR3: TGTGCCAGCAGCGCTCGGCGGGGGGGATTTAGCACAGATACGCAGTATTTT.

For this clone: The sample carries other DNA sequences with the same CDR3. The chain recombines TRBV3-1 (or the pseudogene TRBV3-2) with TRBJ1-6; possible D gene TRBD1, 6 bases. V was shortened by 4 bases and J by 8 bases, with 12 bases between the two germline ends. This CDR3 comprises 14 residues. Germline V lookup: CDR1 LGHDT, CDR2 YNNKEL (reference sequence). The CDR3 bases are TGTGCCAGCAGCCTAAGGGGGGGTGATTCACCCCTCCACTTT. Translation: CASSLRGGDSPLHF.

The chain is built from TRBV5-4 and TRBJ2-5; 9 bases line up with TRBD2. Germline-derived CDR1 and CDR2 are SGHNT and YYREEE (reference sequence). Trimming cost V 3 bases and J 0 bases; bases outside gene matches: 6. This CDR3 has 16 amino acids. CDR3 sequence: CASSSGTSLYQETQYF. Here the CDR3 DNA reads TGTGCCAGCAGCTCCGGGACTAGCTTGTACCAAGAGACCCAGTACTTC.

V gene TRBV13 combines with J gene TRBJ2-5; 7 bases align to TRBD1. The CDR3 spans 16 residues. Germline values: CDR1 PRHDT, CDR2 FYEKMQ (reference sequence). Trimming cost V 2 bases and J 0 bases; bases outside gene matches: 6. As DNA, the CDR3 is TGTGCCAGCAGCTTATTAGGGGGCCCGTACCAAGAGACCCAGTACTTC. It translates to CASSLLGGPYQETQYF. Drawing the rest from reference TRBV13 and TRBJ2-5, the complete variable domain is AAGVIQSPRHLIKEKRETATLKCYPIPRHDTVYWYQQGPGQDPQFLISFYEKMQSDKGSIPDRFSAQQFSDYHSELNMSSLELGDSALYFCASSLLGGPYQETQYFGPGTRLLVL.

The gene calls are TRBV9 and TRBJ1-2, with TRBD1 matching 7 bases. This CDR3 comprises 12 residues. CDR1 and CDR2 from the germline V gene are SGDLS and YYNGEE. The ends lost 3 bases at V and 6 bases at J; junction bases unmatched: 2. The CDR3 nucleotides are TGTGCCAGCAGCGGACAGGGTAATGGCTACACCTTC. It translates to CASSGQGNGYTF.

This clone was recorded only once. CDR3 sequence (DNA): TGTGCCAGCAGCTTTTACGGGGGTATCTCCTACAATGAGCAGTTCTTC. Translating gives CASSFYGGISYNEQFF. V gene TRBV7-2 combines with J gene TRBJ2-1; D is perhaps TRBD2 (6 bases). Trimming took off 3 bases at V and 0 bases at J, with 12 bases between the two ends. The CDR3 extends over 16 amino acids. The germline CDR1 and CDR2 sequences are SGHTA and FQGNSA. The full variable domain, rest sourced from reference TRBV7-2 and TRBJ2-1, is GAGVSQSPSNKVTEKGKDVELRCDPISGHTALYWYRQSLGQGLEFLIYFQGNSAPDKSGLPSDRFSAERTGGSVSTLTIQRTQQEDSAVYLCASSFYGGISYNEQFFGPGTRLTVL.

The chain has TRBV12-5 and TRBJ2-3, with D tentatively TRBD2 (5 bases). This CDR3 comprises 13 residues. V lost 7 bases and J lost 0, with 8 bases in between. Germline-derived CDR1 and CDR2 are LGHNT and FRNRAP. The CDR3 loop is CASVRTSTDTQYF. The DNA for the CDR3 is TGTGCTAGTGTACGGACTAGCACAGATACGCAGTATTTT. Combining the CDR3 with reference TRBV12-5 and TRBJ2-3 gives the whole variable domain DARVTQTPRHKVTEMGQEVTMRCQPILGHNTVFWYRQTMMQGLELLAYFRNRAPLDDSGMPKDRFSAEMPDATLATLKIQPSEPRDSAVYFCASVRTSTDTQYFGPGTRLTVL.

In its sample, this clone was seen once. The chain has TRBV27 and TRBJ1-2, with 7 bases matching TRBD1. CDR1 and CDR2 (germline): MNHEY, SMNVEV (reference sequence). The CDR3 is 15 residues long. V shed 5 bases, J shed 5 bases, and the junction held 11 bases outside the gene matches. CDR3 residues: CASSPQQGQGYGYTF. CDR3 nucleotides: TGTGCCAGCAGTCCCCAACAGGGGCAAGGGTATGGCTACACCTTC.

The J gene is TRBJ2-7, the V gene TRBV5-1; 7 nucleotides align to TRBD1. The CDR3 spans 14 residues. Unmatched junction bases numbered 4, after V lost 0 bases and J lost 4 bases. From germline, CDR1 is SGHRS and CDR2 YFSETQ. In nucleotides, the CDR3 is TGCGCCAGCAGCTTGGCCCTGACAGGGTACGAGCAGTACTTC. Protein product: CASSLALTGYEQYF.

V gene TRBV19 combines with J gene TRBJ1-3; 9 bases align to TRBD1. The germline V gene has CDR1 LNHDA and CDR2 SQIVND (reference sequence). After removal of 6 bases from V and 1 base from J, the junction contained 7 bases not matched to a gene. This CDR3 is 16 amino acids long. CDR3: CASRGTGSLSGNTIYF. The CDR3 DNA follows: TGTGCCAGTAGAGGGACAGGGTCCTTATCTGGAAACACCATATATTTT.

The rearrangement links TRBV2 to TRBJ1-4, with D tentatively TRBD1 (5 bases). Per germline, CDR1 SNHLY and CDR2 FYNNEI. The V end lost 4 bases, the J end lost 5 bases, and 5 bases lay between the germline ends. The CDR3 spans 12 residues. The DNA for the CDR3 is TGTGCCAGCAGTGGACAGAATGAAAAACTGTTTTTT. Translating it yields CASSGQNEKLFF.

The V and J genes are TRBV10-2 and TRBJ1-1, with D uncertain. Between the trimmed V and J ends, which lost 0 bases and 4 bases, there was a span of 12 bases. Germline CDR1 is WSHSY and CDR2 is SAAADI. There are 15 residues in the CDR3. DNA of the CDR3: TGCGCCAGCAGTGAGTCGGGCAATGTGGGCACTGAAGCTTTCTTT. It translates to CASSESGNVGTEAFF.

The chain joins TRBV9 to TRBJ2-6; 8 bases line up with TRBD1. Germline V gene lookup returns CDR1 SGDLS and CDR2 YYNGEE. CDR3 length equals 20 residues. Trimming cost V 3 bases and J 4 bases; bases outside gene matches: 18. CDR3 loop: CASSEHIAGGRLGGANVLTF. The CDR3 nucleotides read TGTGCCAGCAGCGAACACATTGCAGGGGGCCGATTGGGCGGGGCCAACGTCCTGACTTTC.

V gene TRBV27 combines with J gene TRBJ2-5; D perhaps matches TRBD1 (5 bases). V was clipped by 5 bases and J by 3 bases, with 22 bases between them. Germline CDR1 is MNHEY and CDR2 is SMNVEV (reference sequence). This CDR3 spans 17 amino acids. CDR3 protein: CASSDPKGRLWKETQYF. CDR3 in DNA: TGTGCCAGCAGTGACCCCAAGGGGCGGCTTTGGAAAGAGACCCAGTACTTC.

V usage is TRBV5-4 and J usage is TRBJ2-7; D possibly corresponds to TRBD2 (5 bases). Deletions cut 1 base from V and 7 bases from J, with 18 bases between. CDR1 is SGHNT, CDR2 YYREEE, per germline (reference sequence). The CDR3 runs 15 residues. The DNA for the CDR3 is TGTGCCAGCAGCTTGCTACAGATGAACACGGGGGAGCAGTACTTC. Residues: CASSLLQMNTGEQYF.

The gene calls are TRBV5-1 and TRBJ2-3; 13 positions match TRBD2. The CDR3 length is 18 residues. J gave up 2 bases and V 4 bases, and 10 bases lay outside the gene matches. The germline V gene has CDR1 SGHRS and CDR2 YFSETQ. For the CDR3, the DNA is TGCGCCAGCAGCGTCACTAGCGGGGGGGCCCTAAACACAGATACGCAGTATTTT. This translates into CASSVTSGGALNTDTQYF.

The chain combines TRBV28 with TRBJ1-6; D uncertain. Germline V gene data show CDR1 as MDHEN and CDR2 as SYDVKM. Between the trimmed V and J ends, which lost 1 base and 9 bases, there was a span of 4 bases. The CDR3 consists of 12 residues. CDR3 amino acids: CASSLSGSPLHF. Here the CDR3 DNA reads TGTGCCAGCAGTTTATCTGGTTCACCCCTCCACTTT.

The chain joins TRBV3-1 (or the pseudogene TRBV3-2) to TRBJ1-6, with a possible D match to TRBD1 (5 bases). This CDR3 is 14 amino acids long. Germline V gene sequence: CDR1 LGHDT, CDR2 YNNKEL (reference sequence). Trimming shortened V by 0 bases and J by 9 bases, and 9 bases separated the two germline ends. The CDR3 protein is CASSQEGTFSPLHF. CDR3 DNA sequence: TGTGCCAGCAGCCAAGAAGGGACTTTTTCACCCCTCCACTTT.